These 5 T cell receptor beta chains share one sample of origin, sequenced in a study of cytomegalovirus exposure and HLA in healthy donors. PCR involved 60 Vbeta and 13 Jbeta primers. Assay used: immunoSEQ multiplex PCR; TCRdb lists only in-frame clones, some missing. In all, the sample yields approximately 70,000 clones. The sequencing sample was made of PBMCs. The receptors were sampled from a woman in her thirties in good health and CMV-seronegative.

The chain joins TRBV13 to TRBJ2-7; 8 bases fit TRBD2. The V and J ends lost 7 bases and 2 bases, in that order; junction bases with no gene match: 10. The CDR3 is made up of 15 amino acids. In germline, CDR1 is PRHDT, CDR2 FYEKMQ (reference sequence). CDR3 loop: CASTFGGGQPYEQYF. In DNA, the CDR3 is TGTGCCAGCACCTTCGGGGGGGGACAACCCTACGAGCAGTACTTC. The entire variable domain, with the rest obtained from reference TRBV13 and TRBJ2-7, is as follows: AAGVIQSPRHLIKEKRETATLKCYPIPRHDTVYWYQQGPGQDPQFLISFYEKMQSDKGSIPDRFSAQQFSDYHSELNMSSLELGDSALYFCASTFGGGQPYEQYFGPGTRLTVT.

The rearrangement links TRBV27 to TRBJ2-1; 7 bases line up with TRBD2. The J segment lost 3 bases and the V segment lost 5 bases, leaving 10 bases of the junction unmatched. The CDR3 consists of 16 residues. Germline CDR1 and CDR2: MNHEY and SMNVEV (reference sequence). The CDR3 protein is CASSVDGLAVYNEQFF. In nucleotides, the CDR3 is TGTGCCAGCAGTGTAGATGGGCTAGCGGTCTACAATGAGCAGTTCTTC.

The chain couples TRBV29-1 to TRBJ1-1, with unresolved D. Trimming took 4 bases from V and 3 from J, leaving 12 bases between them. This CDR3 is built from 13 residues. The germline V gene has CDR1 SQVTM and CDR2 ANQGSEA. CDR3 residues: CSVGGWEDTEAFF. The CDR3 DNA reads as TGCAGCGTTGGAGGTTGGGAGGACACTGAAGCTTTCTTT.

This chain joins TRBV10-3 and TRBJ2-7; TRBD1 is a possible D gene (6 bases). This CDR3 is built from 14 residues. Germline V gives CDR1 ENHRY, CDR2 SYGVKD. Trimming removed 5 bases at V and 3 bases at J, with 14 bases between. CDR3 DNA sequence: TGTGCCATCAGTCCCGGGACAATTGGCTACGAGCAGTACTTC. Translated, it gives CAISPGTIGYEQYF.

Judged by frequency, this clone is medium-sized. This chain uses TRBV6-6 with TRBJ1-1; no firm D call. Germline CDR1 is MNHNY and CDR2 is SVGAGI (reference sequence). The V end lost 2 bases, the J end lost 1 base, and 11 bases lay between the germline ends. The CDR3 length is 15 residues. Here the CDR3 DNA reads TGTGCCAGCAGTTACCTCAAACATGGGAACACTGAAGCTTTCTTT. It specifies CASSYLKHGNTEAFF.